Below are 8 T cell receptor beta chains sequenced from a single sample in a study of cytomegalovirus exposure and HLA in healthy donors. Repertoires were generated with immunoSEQ multiplex PCR, while TCRdb's copy carries only in-frame clones and drops some. The sample comprises 250,000 to 300,000 clones, almost 90% of which are singletons, and less than 0.4% rests with the top ten. Sequences were obtained from PBMCs. Every receptor here comes from a young woman in good health and CMV-seronegative.

Here the CDR3 reads CASSETRLAGGPGRADTQYF. The CDR3, as DNA: TGCGCCAGCAGCGAAACCAGACTAGCGGGGGGGCCTGGTCGGGCAGATACGCAGTATTTT. The chain has TRBV4-1 and TRBJ2-3; 14 bases are shared with TRBD2. The CDR3 spans 20 residues. V dropped 5 bases and J dropped 4; count of bases not matched to a gene: 17. Per germline, CDR1 MGHRA and CDR2 YSYEKL.

V gene TRBV6-1 combines with J gene TRBJ2-2; D is possibly TRBD2 (6 bases). Germline V gene lookup returns CDR1 MNHNS and CDR2 SASEGT. Trimming removed 4 bases from V and 2 bases from J, with 11 bases in between. CDR3 length equals 15 residues. The CDR3 reads CASSGGLFNTGELFF. In DNA, the CDR3 is TGTGCCAGCAGTGGGGGACTCTTTAACACCGGGGAGCTGTTTTTT.

V usage is TRBV2 and J usage is TRBJ1-5; perhaps TRBD1 as D (6 bases). The CDR3 sequence is 15 residues long. CDR1 is SNHLY and CDR2 is FYNNEI in the germline V gene. V was trimmed by 3 bases and J by 6 bases, leaving 15 bases between them. DNA of the CDR3: TGTGCCAGCAGTGAGTGGCAGGGGAAAGGTCAGCCCCAGCATTTT. The encoded protein is CASSEWQGKGQPQHF.

The CDR3 nucleotides are TGTGCCAGCAGTTTATCACGGGCAACTAATGAAAAACTGTTTTTT. It encodes CASSLSRATNEKLFF. This chain connects TRBV27 to TRBJ1-4; D call uncertain. Germline V CDR1 and CDR2: MNHEY, SMNVEV (reference sequence). Trimming left V 0 bases short and J 0 bases short, with 5 bases between. This CDR3 contains 15 residues. Together with reference TRBV27 and TRBJ1-4, the CDR3 gives the full variable domain: EAQVTQNPRYLITVTGKKLTVTCSQNMNHEYMSWYRQDPGLGLRQIYYSMNVEVTDKGDVPEGYKVSRKEKRNFPLILESPSPNQTSLYFCASSLSRATNEKLFFGSGTQLSVL.

The V call is TRBV2, the J call TRBJ1-1, with D hard to call. Germline V gene lookup returns CDR1 SNHLY and CDR2 FYNNEI. This CDR3 has 14 amino acids. Deletions cut 8 bases from V and 0 bases from J, with 13 bases between. The CDR3 nucleotides are TGTGCCAGCTCTGTTAGCTCGATGAACACTGAAGCTTTCTTT. Amino acids: CASSVSSMNTEAFF.

The V gene is TRBV5-1, the J gene TRBJ2-3; 11 bases map to TRBD2. The ends lost 0 bases at V and 2 bases at J; junction bases unmatched: 11. The CDR3 consists of 19 residues. Germline V gene sequence: CDR1 SGHRS, CDR2 YFSETQ. CDR3 sequence reads: CASSLANLKGLAVTDTQYF. DNA for the CDR3: TGCGCCAGCAGCTTGGCCAACCTTAAGGGACTAGCGGTCACAGATACGCAGTATTTT. Full variable domain (rest looked up from reference TRBV5-1 and TRBJ2-3): KAGVTQTPRYLIKTRGQQVTLSCSPISGHRSVSWYQQTPGQGLQFLFEYFSETQRNKGNFPGRFSGRQFSNSRSEMNVSTLELGDSALYLCASSLANLKGLAVTDTQYFGPGTRLTVL.

The chain links TRBV5-1 to TRBJ1-2, with 7 bases lining up with TRBD1. The V gene's germline CDR1 is SGHRS and CDR2 YFSETQ. V shed 0 bases, J shed 5 bases, and the junction held 7 bases outside the gene matches. The CDR3 loop spans 15 amino acids. CDR3 sequence (DNA): TGCGCCAGCAGCTTGGACGGGACAGACCCGTATGGCTACACCTTC. Amino acid sequence: CASSLDGTDPYGYTF.

The V gene is TRBV5-1, the J gene TRBJ2-2; tentatively, D is TRBD1 (5 bases). The V gene lost 2 bases and the J gene lost 4 bases, with 9 bases spanning the gap. The CDR3 has 14 amino acids. CDR1 is SGHRS and CDR2 is YFSETQ in the germline V gene. CDR3 region: CASSLPGRTGELFF. CDR3 in DNA: TGCGCCAGCAGCTTACCAGGGCGCACCGGGGAGCTGTTTTTT.